The 28 T cell receptor beta chains presented below share a single source sample, sequenced in a study of blood T cell repertoires in COVID-19. Sequenced by immunoSEQ multiplex PCR; TCRdb stores in-frame clones only, minus some. This table has roughly 250,000 clones, approximately 91% appearing once. The material sequenced was peripheral blood. Source of these receptors: a woman in her 30s with acute or convalescent COVID-19.

The J gene is TRBJ1-2, the V gene TRBV7-9; D remains unclear. The CDR3 totals 16 residues. Trimming cost V 1 base and J 4 bases, with 16 bases left between them. Germline loops: CDR1 SEHNR, CDR2 FQNEAQ (reference sequence). CDR3 DNA: TGTGCCAGCAGCTTAGTGACTGCCCCTGAGGCCTATGGCTACACCTTC. As protein: CASSLVTAPEAYGYTF.

The V call is TRBV14, the J call TRBJ2-7; D perhaps matches TRBD1 (8 bases). Trimming took off 4 bases at V and 5 bases at J, with 15 bases between the two ends. The CDR3 length is 14 residues. Germline V gives CDR1 SGHDN, CDR2 FVKESK. CDR3 protein: CASSPYRGRDEQYF. The CDR3 DNA reads as TGTGCCAGCAGCCCATACAGGGGGAGGGACGAGCAGTACTTC.

The V and J genes are TRBV25-1 and TRBJ2-2; 12 bases map to TRBD2. This CDR3 has 18 amino acids. Germline values: CDR1 MGHDK, CDR2 SYGVNS. V lost 6 bases to trimming and J lost 5 bases; unmatched junction nucleotides: 13. CDR3 sequence: CASRDTGLAGTFTGELFF. CDR3 bases: TGTGCCAGCAGGGACACGGGACTAGCGGGTACTTTTACCGGGGAGCTGTTTTTT.

A note on this clone: This sample includes further DNA sequences coding for the same CDR3. The rearrangement joins TRBV19 to TRBJ2-7; 10 nucleotides align to TRBD1. This CDR3 is 13 amino acids long. The V gene end was trimmed by 5 bases and the J gene end by 4 bases; junction bases not matched to a gene: 2. Germline V lookup: CDR1 LNHDA, CDR2 SQIVND (reference sequence). This chain's CDR3 is CASSGTGAYEQYF. The CDR3 DNA reads TGTGCCAGTAGTGGGACAGGGGCTTACGAGCAGTACTTC.

V and J are TRBV29-1 and TRBJ2-1; D uncertain. Per the germline V gene, CDR1 is SQVTM and CDR2 is ANQGSEA. CDR3 length: 14 residues. Trimming took 3 bases from V and 7 from J, leaving 16 bases between them. CDR3 loop: CSVDAPPVRNEQFF. CDR3 coding DNA: TGCAGCGTTGATGCTCCCCCGGTGAGGAATGAGCAGTTCTTC.

This sequence joins TRBV15 and TRBJ2-7; D possibly corresponds to TRBD2 (5 bases). Germline CDR1 is LNHNV and CDR2 is YYDKDF (reference sequence). Trimming took off 1 base at V and 0 bases at J, with 13 bases between the two ends. The CDR3 sequence is 16 residues long. The CDR3 here is CATSRGGSGGSYEQYF. The CDR3 region has the DNA TGTGCCACCAGCAGAGGGGGAAGCGGAGGCTCCTACGAGCAGTACTTC.

This clone was observed a single time. The J gene is TRBJ2-3, the V gene TRBV24-1; 7 positions match TRBD1. Losses at the gene ends were 1 base for V and 2 bases for J; bases not matched to a gene: 5. The germline CDR1 and CDR2 sequences are KGHDR and SFDVKD. The CDR3 has 16 amino acids. The CDR3 DNA reads TGTGCCACCAGTGATTTTGGACAGGCCGCCACAGATACGCAGTATTTT. Amino acids: CATSDFGQAATDTQYF.

The gene calls are TRBV6-2 or TRBV6-3 and TRBJ2-1; a possible D gene is TRBD2 (6 bases). Trimming stripped 0 bases from V and 0 bases from J, with 18 bases between. CDR1 is MNHEY, CDR2 SVGEGT, per germline. The CDR3 covers 19 residues. This CDR3 is CASSYSEAGLFSSYNEQFF. In nucleotides, the CDR3 is TGTGCCAGCAGTTACTCAGAAGCGGGCCTATTTAGCTCCTACAATGAGCAGTTCTTC.

The genes are TRBV5-4 and TRBJ2-4; 8 bases agree with TRBD1. Germline V lookup: CDR1 SGHNT, CDR2 YYREEE (reference sequence). Trimming took 0 bases from V and 8 from J; bases not matched to a gene: 4. CDR3 length: 14 amino acids. CDR3 DNA: TGTGCCAGCAGCTTGGGGACAGGGATTGACATTCAGTACTTC. Its translation: CASSLGTGIDIQYF.

The rearrangement links TRBV19 to TRBJ2-1; D may be TRBD1 (5 bases). V lost 5 bases, J lost 8 bases, and 13 bases lay in between. CDR3 length: 13 residues. Germline V CDR1 and CDR2: LNHDA, SQIVND (reference sequence). The CDR3 DNA sequence: TGTGCCAGTAGTGTAGGGGCAGTTCATGAGCAGTTCTTC. Its protein is CASSVGAVHEQFF.

The chain combines TRBV27 with TRBJ2-5, with TRBD2 matching 7 bases. CDR1 MNHEY and CDR2 SMNVEV come from the germline V gene (reference sequence). V trimming: 5 bases; J trimming: 4 bases; junction bases outside the gene matches: 4. The CDR3 spans 13 residues. The CDR3 protein is CASSRGRTETQYF. Written as DNA, the CDR3 is TGTGCCAGCAGTCGCGGGAGAACAGAGACCCAGTACTTC.

The chain links TRBV7-9 to TRBJ2-2; the D gene is possibly TRBD2 (6 bases). The CDR3 has 18 amino acids. Per the germline V gene, CDR1 is SEHNR and CDR2 is FQNEAQ (reference sequence). V gave up 4 bases and J gave up 7 bases, with 25 bases separating them. CDR3 in amino acids: CASSSSAWGSGLSGELFF. CDR3 nucleotide sequence: TGTGCCAGCAGCTCTAGCGCTTGGGGGTCGGGATTGAGCGGGGAGCTGTTTTTT.

This rearrangement joins TRBV27 to TRBJ2-5; 7 bases match TRBD1. The germline gives CDR1 MNHEY, CDR2 SMNVEV (reference sequence). V shed 0 bases, J shed 4 bases, and the junction held 23 bases outside the gene matches. This CDR3 is 21 amino acids long. The CDR3 sequence: CASSLSAVRHPRQGVRETQYF. The CDR3 region has the DNA TGTGCCAGCAGTTTATCCGCCGTGCGTCACCCTAGACAGGGTGTCCGAGAGACCCAGTACTTC.

The chain uses TRBV19 and TRBJ1-3; possible D gene TRBD1, 5 bases. Germline CDR1 LNHDA, CDR2 SQIVND (reference sequence). This CDR3 comprises 15 residues. Trimming pared 6 bases from V and 0 bases from J, leaving 12 bases between. The CDR3 here is CASSLQVASGNTIYF. For the CDR3, the DNA is TGTGCCAGTAGCCTACAGGTCGCCTCTGGAAACACCATATATTTT.

This clone has only a few counts. The V gene is TRBV19, the J gene TRBJ1-2; D remains unclear. Looked up from germline, CDR1 is LNHDA and CDR2 is SQIVND (reference sequence). There are 13 residues in the CDR3. V was trimmed by 2 bases and J by 3 bases, leaving 7 bases between them. DNA of the CDR3: TGTGCCAGTAGTATAACAGTGCACTATGGCTACACCTTC. Translating gives CASSITVHYGYTF.

This sequence joins TRBV27 and TRBJ2-1; D uncertain. V was shortened by 2 bases and J by 4 bases, with 12 bases between the two germline ends. Germline CDR1 is MNHEY and CDR2 is SMNVEV (reference sequence). The CDR3 runs to 15 residues. The CDR3: CASSLGQATYNEQFF. CDR3 coding DNA: TGTGCCAGCAGTTTAGGGCAGGCTACGTACAATGAGCAGTTCTTC.

V is TRBV7-9 and J is TRBJ2-7; perhaps TRBD1 as D (6 bases). CDR1 and CDR2 from the germline V gene are SEHNR and FQNEAQ (reference sequence). V was clipped by 3 bases and J by 3 bases, with 18 bases between them. CDR3 size: 16 residues. CDR3 protein: CASSFALGARVYEQYF. The CDR3 nucleotides are TGTGCCAGCAGCTTCGCATTGGGGGCGCGGGTCTACGAGCAGTACTTC.

The chain uses TRBV6-5 and TRBJ2-7; tentatively, D is TRBD2 (6 bases). CDR3 length: 15 residues. With 4 bases removed from V and 3 bases from J, the gap between germline ends came to 16 bases. Germline V lookup: CDR1 MNHEY, CDR2 SVGAGI. CDR3 residues: CASSSLDRAGYEQYF. The CDR3 coding sequence is TGTGCCAGCAGTTCCCTGGATCGAGCGGGCTACGAGCAGTACTTC.

The chain carries TRBV10-3 and TRBJ1-6; TRBD1 aligns across 10 bases. With 11 bases clipped from V and 9 bases from J, the junction kept 7 bases outside the gene matches. Germline values: CDR1 ENHRY, CDR2 SYGVKD. CDR3 length equals 13 residues. In nucleotides, the CDR3 is TGTGCCGCCACCCGGGACAGGGGTTCACCCCTCCACTTT. It yields the protein CAATRDRGSPLHF.

V gene TRBV12-5 combines with J gene TRBJ1-1; no definite D call. Trimming removed 5 bases from V and 1 base from J, with 17 bases in between. The CDR3 loop spans 16 amino acids. Germline V gene lookup returns CDR1 LGHNT and CDR2 FRNRAP. CDR3 DNA sequence: TGTGCTAGTGGTGCCGGAGGGAATGGGAAGAACACTGAAGCTTTCTTT. It specifies CASGAGGNGKNTEAFF.

The gene calls are TRBV27 and TRBJ1-2; D remains ambiguous. Between the trimmed V and J ends, which lost 4 bases and 4 bases, there was a span of 10 bases. This CDR3 is 13 amino acids long. Germline V gene sequence: CDR1 MNHEY, CDR2 SMNVEV (reference sequence). Written as DNA, the CDR3 is TGTGCCAGCAGTTCGCCGGGTACCTATGGCTACACCTTC. Its protein product is CASSSPGTYGYTF.

The rearrangement joins TRBV2 to TRBJ2-5; 7 nucleotides align to TRBD1. V gave up 3 bases and J gave up 4 bases; unmatched junction bases: 5. The germline gives CDR1 SNHLY, CDR2 FYNNEI. This CDR3 is 14 amino acids long. The DNA of the CDR3 is TGTGCCAGCAGTGATAGACAGGGCCCAGAGACCCAGTACTTC. Its translation is CASSDRQGPETQYF.

This sequence joins TRBV9 and TRBJ2-2; 9 bases line up with TRBD2. With 0 bases clipped from V and 2 bases from J, the junction kept 2 bases outside the gene matches. Germline assignment: CDR1 SGDLS and CDR2 YYNGEE. The CDR3 runs 16 residues. In DNA form, the CDR3 reads TGTGCCAGCAGCGTAGTAGCGGGAGTAAACACCGGGGAGCTGTTTTTT. It is translated as CASSVVAGVNTGELFF.

The rearrangement uses TRBV11-3 and TRBJ2-5, with D possibly TRBD1 on 5 matching bases. The germline V gene has CDR1 SGHNT and CDR2 YENEEA. The CDR3 consists of 15 residues. V lost 1 base, J lost 3 bases, and 12 bases lay in between. CDR3 DNA sequence: TGTGCCAGCAGCTTAGTCGAGACAGATAAAGAGACCCAGTACTTC. This encodes CASSLVETDKETQYF.

The CDR3 spells CASSTHRSSYNSPLHF. DNA of the CDR3: TGTGCCAGTAGTACCCACAGGAGCTCCTATAATTCACCCCTCCACTTT. V usage is TRBV19 and J usage is TRBJ1-6; D may be TRBD1 (5 bases). The CDR3 runs 16 residues. The germline gives CDR1 LNHDA, CDR2 SQIVND (reference sequence). Trimming cost V 4 bases and J 0 bases, with 10 bases left between them.

The chain has TRBV25-1 and TRBJ1-3, with no clear D. The germline gives CDR1 MGHDK, CDR2 SYGVNS. V lost 11 bases and J lost 3, with 8 bases in between. The CDR3 is 11 amino acids. The CDR3 DNA follows: TGTGCCTCTTCGGGTGGAAACACCATATATTTT. Translation gives CASSGGNTIYF. The entire variable domain, with the rest obtained from reference TRBV25-1 and TRBJ1-3, is as follows: EADIYQTPRYLVIGTGKKITLECSQTMGHDKMYWYQQDPGMELHLIHYSYGVNSTEKGDLSSESTVSRIRTEHFPLTLESARPSHTSQYLCASSGGNTIYFGEGSWLTVV.

The chain recombines TRBV9 with TRBJ1-1; tentative D call: TRBD1 (6 bases). The CDR3 is 16 residues long. Trimming removed 0 bases from V and 1 base from J, with 13 bases in between. Germline assignment: CDR1 SGDLS and CDR2 YYNGEE. The CDR3 sequence: CASSVAAGAPNTEAFF. CDR3 bases: TGTGCCAGCAGCGTAGCGGCAGGGGCCCCGAACACTGAAGCTTTCTTT.

The V call is TRBV2, the J call TRBJ1-5; the match to TRBD1 covers 7 bases. This CDR3 spans 18 amino acids. The V segment lost 0 bases and the J segment 1 base; nucleotides outside the gene matches: 9. CDR1 SNHLY and CDR2 FYNNEI come from the germline V gene. This CDR3 reads CASSEARDRTSSNQPQHF. CDR3 DNA sequence: TGTGCCAGCAGTGAAGCGAGGGACAGAACTTCCAGCAATCAGCCCCAGCATTTT.